This is a list of T cell receptor beta chains from one sample in a study of regulatory T cells in long-lasting Graves disease. In TCRdb, the multiplex PCR reads were re-called with MiXCR into one record per CDR3 protein. The sample includes about 310,000 distinct CDR3 sequences, 22% of them seen just once. The sequences come from peripheral blood mononuclear cells (PBMCs), collected when the disease was refractory, from a patient treated with antithyroid drugs. The receptors derive from a female donor with Graves disease. Each CDR3 is given with its conserved first and last residue.

14,TRBJ2-7,TRBV7-2,CASSRTGGDYEQYF
17,TRBJ2-7,TRBV5-1,CASSFGGLAGGSYEQYF
18,TRBJ2-2,TRBV12-3/TRBV12-4,CASSLALREGAQFGELFF
14,TRBJ2-5,TRBV3-1,CASSQDSVQETQYF
13,TRBJ1-2,TRBV28,CASSTGGGPGYTF
12,TRBJ2-7,TRBV28,CASWDLPYEQYF
13,TRBJ2-7,TRBV5-1,CASSWGQGDEQYF
14,TRBJ2-2,TRBV10-3,CAISGTGNTGELFF
17,TRBJ2-7,TRBV28,CASSPFFGSSLGYEQYF
16,TRBJ1-3,TRBV30,CAWSPSRQFSGNTIYF
15,TRBJ2-7,TRBV20-1,CSARVLQGPIYEQYF
11,TRBJ1-1,TRBV7-8,CASSLGREAFF
14,TRBJ1-5,TRBV19,CATSGQETRQPQHF
15,TRBJ2-3,TRBV5-8,CASSDSGTSTDTQYF
13,TRBJ1-1,TRBV24-1,CATSGEVGTEAFF
13,TRBJ1-1,TRBV19,CATTSYMNTEAFF
13,TRBJ2-5,TRBV7-9,CASSPDRVQTQYF
14,TRBJ1-1,TRBV6-1,CASRDSRLGTEAFF
14,TRBJ2-5,TRBV28,CASSRRRPKETQYF
14,TRBJ1-4,TRBV5-1,CASSSGRDNEKLFF
16,TRBJ2-7,TRBV27,CASSLSTPGRSSEQYF
14,TRBJ2-3,TRBV7-3,CASSPTLSTDTQYF
15,TRBJ2-2,TRBV11-2,CASSPWGGDTGELFF
15,TRBJ2-2,TRBV10-3,CATGDRGAVAGELFF
16,TRBJ2-7,TRBV6-2/TRBV6-3,CASSYSSAGRSYEQYF
16,TRBJ2-3,TRBV9,CASSWGSGSETDTQYF
19,TRBJ2-7,TRBV6-5,CASSYVRQYPGLAGYEQYF
13,TRBJ2-7,TRBV9,CASSVANWGEQYF
16,.,TRBV9,CASSTHPGIGYNEQFF
13,TRBJ1-1,TRBV7-3,CASSLTLNTEAFF
15,TRBJ1-2,TRBV4-1,CASSQESRQGRSYTF
13,TRBJ1-5,TRBV19,CASSIVPGGPQHF
13,TRBJ2-5,TRBV15,CATSRQGLETQYF
16,TRBJ1-2,TRBV6-2/TRBV6-3,CASSYSRGDVGYGYTF
14,TRBJ2-2,TRBV4-3,CASSQDRTSGELFF
14,TRBJ1-4,TRBV6-2/TRBV6-3,CASSYQLKGEKLFF
14,TRBJ1-5,TRBV20-1,CSAKRGGGVQPQHF
15,TRBJ1-1,TRBV7-9,CASRKNRGSDTEAFF
13,TRBJ2-1,TRBV13,CASSLEWEGEQFF
14,TRBJ1-2,TRBV5-1,CASSTGPRRGGYTF
14,TRBJ1-6,TRBV30,CAWSGPGQLAPLHF
14,TRBJ1-3,TRBV6-1,CASGASGSGNTIYF
14,TRBJ1-2,TRBV9,CASSAPQDLYGYTF
14,TRBJ2-5,TRBV28,CASSNSGAGETQYF
14,TRBJ1-2,TRBV7-8,CASSLGNQNYGYTF
16,TRBJ2-5,TRBV5-1,CASSWQAGEGKETQYF
14,TRBJ1-2,TRBV4-2,CASSEHGSNYGYTF
17,TRBJ2-6,TRBV9,CASSASRADSGANVLTF
16,TRBJ2-5,TRBV13,CASSLAGRGFRETQYF
15,TRBJ1-5,TRBV6-5,CASSYSSEGRQPQHF